The 25 T cell receptor beta chains given below trace back to one sample, sequenced in a study of cytomegalovirus exposure and HLA in healthy donors (dated by TCRdb to 2016 to 2017). Libraries were prepared through the immunoSEQ multiplex PCR assay. For the multiplex PCR, a mixture combining 60 forward primers for TCR Vbeta segments and 13 reverse primers for TCR Jbeta segments was used. Sourced from immuneACCESS, this table was stored by TCRdb with only in-frame sequences that have V and J called. A share of the clones is absent; for the studies checked, an unresolved V gene accounts for under half, and the remainder has no known explanation. Here the sample has under 300,000 clones; around 66% occur a single time. Roughly 2.4% of the sample rests with the top ten. Sequenced: PBMCs. Every receptor here comes from a female donor in good health and CMV-seronegative.

The chain uses TRBV2 and TRBJ2-2, with 9 bases matching TRBD2. The CDR3 is 14 residues long. CDR1 is SNHLY and CDR2 is FYNNEI in the germline V gene. Trimming took 7 bases from V and 4 from J; bases not matched to a gene: 4. CDR3 bases: TGTGCCAGCATCGAGACTAGCGGCACCGGGGAGCTGTTTTTT. It translates to CASIETSGTGELFF.

The chain combines TRBV15 with TRBJ2-2, with a weak D call TRBD2 (6 bases). Per the germline V gene, CDR1 is LNHNV and CDR2 is YYDKDF (reference sequence). The ends were cut back, 5 bases at V and 2 bases at J, with 9 bases in the middle. The CDR3 consists of 14 residues. Here the CDR3 reads CATSLTRNTGELFF. CDR3 DNA sequence: TGTGCCACCAGCCTGACTAGAAACACCGGGGAGCTGTTTTTT.

This clone was counted a single time. The chain recombines TRBV1 with TRBJ2-1; TRBD2 reflects the table's D call only, with no check against the DNA. TRBV1 corresponds to a pseudogene. This CDR3 has 14 residues. The CDR3 region has the DNA TGCACCAGCAGCCAAGGAATAGCGCACAATGAGCAGTTCTTC. Amino acid sequence: CTSSQGIAHNEQFF.

The chain joins TRBV9 to TRBJ2-5, with 9 bases identical to TRBD2. Germline trimming cut 3 bases from V and 4 bases from J; bases unmatched to any gene: 4. Looked up from germline, CDR1 is SGDLS and CDR2 is YYNGEE. There are 14 residues in the CDR3. The CDR3 nucleotides read TGTGCCAGCAGCGGGGTAGCGGGAGTAGAGACCCAGTACTTC. It is translated as CASSGVAGVETQYF.

V usage is TRBV15 and J usage is TRBJ2-3; 8 bases agree with TRBD2. Looked up from germline, CDR1 is LNHNV and CDR2 is YYDKDF (reference sequence). Trimming at V came to 8 bases and at J to 9 bases, leaving 10 bases not matched to a gene. The CDR3 sequence is 13 residues long. The CDR3, as DNA: TGTGCCACCTCCGGGATAGCGGGACCCACGCAGTATTTT. It translates to CATSGIAGPTQYF.

V is TRBV29-1 and J is TRBJ2-3; unclear D gene. Germline V gene lookup returns CDR1 SQVTM and CDR2 ANQGSEA. CDR3 length: 14 amino acids. V was shortened by 5 bases and J by 6 bases, with 18 bases between the two germline ends. The CDR3 reads CSVSSQVRVDTQYF. The CDR3 DNA reads TGCAGCGTTTCCTCGCAGGTTCGAGTGGATACGCAGTATTTT.

This sequence joins TRBV28 and TRBJ2-3; a possible D gene is TRBD2 (5 bases). Trimming cost V 5 bases and J 2 bases, with 14 bases left between them. CDR1 and CDR2 from the germline V gene are MDHEN and SYDVKM. This CDR3 is 15 amino acids long. The CDR3, as DNA: TGTGCCAGCAGTCCCGCCGGGATGAACACAGATACGCAGTATTTT. It yields the protein CASSPAGMNTDTQYF.

This clone was seen more than once but under ten times. The J gene is TRBJ1-1, the V gene TRBV9; 9 bases agree with TRBD1. The CDR3 length is 18 residues. Per the germline V gene, CDR1 is SGDLS and CDR2 is YYNGEE. The junction had 15 bases not matched to a gene; V was cut back by 4 bases and J by 2 bases. CDR3 loop: CASSPRSDRGIPNTEAFF. CDR3 in DNA: TGTGCCAGCAGCCCCCGGTCGGACAGGGGAATCCCCAACACTGAAGCTTTCTTT. Looking up the rest from reference TRBV9 and TRBJ1-1 gives the full variable domain: DSGVTQTPKHLITATGQRVTLRCSPRSGDLSVYWYQQSLDQGLQFLIQYYNGEERAKGNILERFSAQQFPDLHSELNLSSLELGDSALYFCASSPRSDRGIPNTEAFFGQGTRLTVV.

The chain links TRBV27 to TRBJ2-7, with D possibly being TRBD2 (5 bases). The CDR3 consists of 14 residues. CDR1 MNHEY and CDR2 SMNVEV come from the germline V gene (reference sequence). V was trimmed by 4 bases and J by 0 bases, leaving 10 bases between them. This chain's CDR3 is CASSSTRSSYEQYF. The DNA for the CDR3 is TGTGCCAGCAGTTCCACTAGGAGCTCCTACGAGCAGTACTTC.

This clone was counted only a few times. The genes are TRBV6-1 and TRBJ2-7, with 10 bases lining up with TRBD1. The V gene end was trimmed by 5 bases and the J gene end by 5 bases; junction bases not matched to a gene: 9. There are 15 residues in the CDR3. CDR1 MNHNS and CDR2 SASEGT come from the germline V gene. CDR3 sequence: CASSTGTGDTDEQYF. The CDR3 DNA reads TGTGCCAGCAGTACCGGGACAGGGGATACAGACGAGCAGTACTTC.

The chain combines TRBV2 with TRBJ2-1; no definite D call. The CDR3 consists of 11 residues. Trimming left V 3 bases short and J 10 bases short, with 7 bases between. Germline-derived CDR1 and CDR2 are SNHLY and FYNNEI. Written as DNA, the CDR3 is TGTGCCAGCAGTGAGCGGAACGAGCAGTTCTTC. Its translation is CASSERNEQFF.

The genes are TRBV9 and TRBJ2-1, with D maybe TRBD1 (6 bases). The CDR3 is made up of 15 amino acids. V lost 3 bases to trimming and J lost 2 bases, with 12 bases between them. Germline CDR1 SGDLS, CDR2 YYNGEE. The CDR3 protein is CASSEDSPTYNEQFF. The CDR3 DNA reads as TGTGCCAGCAGCGAGGACAGCCCCACCTACAATGAGCAGTTCTTC.

This clone has more than one count but fewer than ten. V is TRBV7-9 and J is TRBJ1-3; tentative D call: TRBD1 (6 bases). Germline CDR1 reads SEHNR; CDR2 reads FQNEAQ (reference sequence). The V and J ends lost 8 bases and 2 bases respectively, with 10 bases between them. This CDR3 has 13 residues. The CDR3 bases are TGTGCCAGCGGGGGCGTACCTGGAAACACCATATATTTT. This encodes CASGGVPGNTIYF.

This clone was detected only a few times. The chain links TRBV7-6 to TRBJ1-1; weak D call: TRBD1 (6 bases). The V end lost 5 bases, the J end lost 5 bases, and 12 bases lay between the germline ends. This CDR3 is built from 13 residues. Per germline, CDR1 SGHVS and CDR2 FNYEAQ. CDR3 in amino acids: CASSVTGRTEAFF. The CDR3 bases are TGTGCCAGCAGCGTAACAGGGCGGACTGAAGCTTTCTTT.

V usage is TRBV5-1 and J usage is TRBJ2-7, with D possibly matching TRBD2 (6 bases). The V gene lost 4 bases and the J gene lost 6 bases, with 17 bases spanning the gap. From germline, CDR1 is SGHRS and CDR2 YFSETQ. The CDR3 is 14 amino acids. In DNA, the CDR3 is TGCGCCAGCAGCCTAGCGACAGTCCAGCCCGAGCAGTACTTC. Translated: CASSLATVQPEQYF. Complete variable domain (other parts from reference TRBV5-1 and TRBJ2-7): KAGVTQTPRYLIKTRGQQVTLSCSPISGHRSVSWYQQTPGQGLQFLFEYFSETQRNKGNFPGRFSGRQFSNSRSEMNVSTLELGDSALYLCASSLATVQPEQYFGPGTRLTVT.

J is TRBJ2-4 and V is TRBV28, with D tentatively TRBD1 (5 bases). In germline, CDR1 is MDHEN, CDR2 SYDVKM. The CDR3 has 16 amino acids. V lost 2 bases and J 4 bases, leaving 15 bases between the germline ends. The CDR3 reads CASSLMYKAGKNIQYF. For the CDR3, the DNA is TGTGCCAGCAGTTTAATGTACAAGGCAGGGAAAAACATTCAGTACTTC. Using reference TRBV28 and TRBJ2-4 for the parts outside the CDR3, the full variable domain is DVKVTQSSRYLVKRTGEKVFLECVQDMDHENMFWYRQDPGLGLRLIYFSYDVKMKEKGDIPEGYSVSREKKERFSLILESASTNQTSMYLCASSLMYKAGKNIQYFGAGTRLSVL.

This chain uses TRBV19 with TRBJ2-7, with 9 bases identical to TRBD1. CDR1 LNHDA and CDR2 SQIVND come from the germline V gene (reference sequence). This CDR3 contains 14 residues. Trimming at V came to 3 bases and at J to 2 bases, leaving 2 bases not matched to a gene. The DNA of the CDR3 is TGTGCCAGTAGTATGGACAGGGGTCCCTACGAGCAGTACTTC. This gives the protein CASSMDRGPYEQYF.

This clone has only a few counts. The rearrangement uses TRBV28 and TRBJ2-7; 8 bases align to TRBD2. This CDR3 has 18 residues. CDR1 and CDR2 from the germline V gene are MDHEN and SYDVKM. V dropped 7 bases and J dropped 6; count of bases not matched to a gene: 23. The CDR3 reads CASTSPGGSGSGLGEQYF. The CDR3 DNA follows: TGTGCCAGCACCTCACCGGGAGGGAGCGGGAGTGGGTTGGGCGAGCAGTACTTC.

This clone was detected once. The chain has TRBV5-1 and TRBJ1-2, with 7 bases fitting TRBD1. Looked up from germline, CDR1 is SGHRS and CDR2 is YFSETQ. The CDR3 length is 12 residues. The J segment lost 6 bases and the V segment lost 6 bases, leaving 5 bases of the junction unmatched. This CDR3 reads CASTKGANGYTF. The DNA for the CDR3 is TGCGCCAGCACGAAGGGGGCGAATGGCTACACCTTC.

This rearrangement joins TRBV28 to TRBJ2-1; 12 bases agree with TRBD2. The V and J ends lost 3 bases and 8 bases, in that order; junction bases with no gene match: 5. This CDR3 spans 15 amino acids. Germline V lookup: CDR1 MDHEN, CDR2 SYDVKM. This chain's CDR3 is CASSFPGLAGHEQFF. CDR3 bases: TGTGCCAGCAGTTTCCCGGGACTAGCGGGCCATGAGCAGTTCTTC.

This sequence joins TRBV5-4 and TRBJ2-1, with 9 bases matching TRBD1. The V gene end was trimmed by 3 bases and the J gene end by 1 base; junction bases not matched to a gene: 5. The CDR3 contains 16 residues. The germline V gene encodes CDR1 SGHNT and CDR2 YYREEE (reference sequence). The CDR3 here is CASSSGGTGSYNEQFF. CDR3 nucleotides: TGTGCCAGCAGCTCAGGCGGGACAGGGTCCTACAATGAGCAGTTCTTC.

V and J are TRBV15 and TRBJ2-1; D may be TRBD1 (6 bases). V shed 2 bases and J shed 3 bases, with 14 bases lying between them. CDR1 LNHNV and CDR2 YYDKDF come from the germline V gene (reference sequence). This CDR3 comprises 16 residues. The CDR3 nucleotides read TGTGCCACCAGCAGAACCGGGACAAGGAGCTACAATGAGCAGTTCTTC. Protein: CATSRTGTRSYNEQFF.

The chain carries TRBV13 and TRBJ2-7, with TRBD1 matching over 10 bases. Germline V lookup: CDR1 PRHDT, CDR2 FYEKMQ (reference sequence). The CDR3 length is 14 residues. J was trimmed by 4 bases and V by 5 bases; bases with no gene match: 5. CDR3 loop: CASSPGQGGYEQYF. The CDR3 DNA sequence: TGTGCCAGCAGCCCAGGACAGGGGGGATACGAGCAGTACTTC.

The chain employs TRBV30 and TRBJ1-1; 7 bases line up with TRBD1. Germline CDR1 is GTSNPN and CDR2 is SVGIG (reference sequence). Trimming at V came to 8 bases and at J to 6 bases, leaving 12 bases not matched to a gene. The CDR3 has 13 residues. CDR3 sequence (DNA): TGTGCCCTCTCCAGCAGGGGGTTCGCTGAAGCTTTCTTT. Its translation is CALSSRGFAEAFF.

The chain links TRBV14 to TRBJ2-7; the D is unclear. There are 14 residues in the CDR3. Germline V gene lookup returns CDR1 SGHDN and CDR2 FVKESK. V dropped 0 bases and J dropped 6 bases, with 12 bases sitting between them. CDR3 coding DNA: TGTGCCAGCAGCCAAGAGGCGAGGAGTCGCGAGCAGTACTTC. Amino acids: CASSQEARSREQYF.